This T cell receptor (beta chain) was obtained from a study of blood T cell repertoires in COVID-19. Across the whole study: The origin of the acute and convalescent COVID-19 samples was the United States, Italy and Spain. T cells, B-cell-depleted T cells, or PBMCs supplied cDNA or gDNA.

In the source study's methods: The assay estimated nucleated cells by amplifying reference gene primers. Assay used: immunoSEQ multiplex PCR; TCRdb lists only in-frame clones, some missing. V and J calls and clone size are given by that table; D and trimming were obtained from the DNA. The table shows around 140,000 clones, with 75% to 90% occurring only once. The CDR3 length is 15 residues. Germline CDR1 and CDR2: SGDLS and YYNGEE. Trimming took off 4 bases at V and 3 bases at J, with 13 bases between the two ends. The origin of this receptor is a middle-aged man who had recovered from COVID-19. The material sequenced was peripheral blood. This chain connects TRBV9 to TRBJ1-4; D may be TRBD1 (5 bases). The CDR3 region is CASSRAGGANEKLFF. DNA for the CDR3: TGTGCCAGCAGCCGAGCGGGAGGGGCTAATGAAAAACTGTTTTTT.